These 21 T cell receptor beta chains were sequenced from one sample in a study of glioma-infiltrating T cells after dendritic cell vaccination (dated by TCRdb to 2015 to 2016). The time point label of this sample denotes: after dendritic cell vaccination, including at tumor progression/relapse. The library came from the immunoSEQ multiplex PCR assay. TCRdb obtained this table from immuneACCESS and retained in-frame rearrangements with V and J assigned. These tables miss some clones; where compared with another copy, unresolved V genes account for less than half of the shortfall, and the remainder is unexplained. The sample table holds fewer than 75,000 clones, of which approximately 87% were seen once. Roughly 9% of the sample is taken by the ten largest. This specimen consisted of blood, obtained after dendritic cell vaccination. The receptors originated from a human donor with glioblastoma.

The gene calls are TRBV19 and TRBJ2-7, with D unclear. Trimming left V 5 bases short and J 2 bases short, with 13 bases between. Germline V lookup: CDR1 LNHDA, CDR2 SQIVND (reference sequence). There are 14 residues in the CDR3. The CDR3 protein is CASSPAHATYEQYF. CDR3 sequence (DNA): TGTGCCAGTAGTCCTGCGCATGCAACCTACGAGCAGTACTTC.

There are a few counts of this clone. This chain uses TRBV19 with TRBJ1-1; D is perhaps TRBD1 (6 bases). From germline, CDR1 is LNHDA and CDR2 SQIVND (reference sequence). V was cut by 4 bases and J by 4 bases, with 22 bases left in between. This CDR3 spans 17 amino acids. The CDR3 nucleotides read TGTGCCAGTAGTAGGGACGGCACAGGGATCGGCGGCACTGAAGCTTTCTTT. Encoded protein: CASSRDGTGIGGTEAFF. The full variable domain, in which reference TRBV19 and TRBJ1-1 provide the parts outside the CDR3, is DGGITQSPKYLFRKEGQNVTLSCEQNLNHDAMYWYRQDPGQGLRLIYYSQIVNDFQKGDIAEGYSVSREKKESFPLTVTSAQKNPTAFYLCASSRDGTGIGGTEAFFGQGTRLTVV.

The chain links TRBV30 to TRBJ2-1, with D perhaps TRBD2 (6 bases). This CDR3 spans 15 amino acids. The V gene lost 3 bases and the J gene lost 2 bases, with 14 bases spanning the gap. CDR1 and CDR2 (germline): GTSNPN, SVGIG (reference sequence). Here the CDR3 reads CAWSRAGGTYNEQFF. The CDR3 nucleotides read TGTGCCTGGAGCCGAGCTGGGGGGACCTACAATGAGCAGTTCTTC.

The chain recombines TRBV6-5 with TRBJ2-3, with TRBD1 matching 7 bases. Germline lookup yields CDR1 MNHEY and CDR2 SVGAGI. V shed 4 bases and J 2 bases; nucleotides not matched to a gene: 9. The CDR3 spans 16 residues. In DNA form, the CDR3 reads TGTGCCAGCAGTTGGACAGGTTCCCTTCCCACAGATACGCAGTATTTT. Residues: CASSWTGSLPTDTQYF.

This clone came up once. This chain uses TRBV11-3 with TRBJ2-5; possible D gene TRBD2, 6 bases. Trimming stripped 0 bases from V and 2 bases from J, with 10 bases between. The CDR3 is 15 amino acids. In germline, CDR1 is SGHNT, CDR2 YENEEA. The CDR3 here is CASSLDGTRQETQYF. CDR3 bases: TGTGCCAGCAGCTTAGATGGGACTCGACAAGAGACCCAGTACTTC.

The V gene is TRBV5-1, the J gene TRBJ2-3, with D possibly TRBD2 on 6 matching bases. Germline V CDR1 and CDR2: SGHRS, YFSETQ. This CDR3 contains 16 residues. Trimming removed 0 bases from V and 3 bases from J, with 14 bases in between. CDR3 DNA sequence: TGCGCCAGCAGCTTGGTACCGGGGGAAGGGACAGATACGCAGTATTTT. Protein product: CASSLVPGEGTDTQYF.

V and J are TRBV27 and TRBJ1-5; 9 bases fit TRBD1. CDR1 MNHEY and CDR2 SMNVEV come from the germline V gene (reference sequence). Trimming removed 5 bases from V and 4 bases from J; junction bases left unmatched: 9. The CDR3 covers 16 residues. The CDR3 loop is CASSPTGTGMNQPQHF. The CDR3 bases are TGTGCCAGCAGTCCCACAGGGACAGGGATGAATCAGCCCCAGCATTTT.

DNA of the CDR3: TGTGCCAGCAGCTTGGGGGACAGCCAAGAGACCCAGTACTTC. It codes for CASSLGDSQETQYF. The chain has TRBV13 and TRBJ2-5, with TRBD1 matching over 7 bases. The CDR3 length is 14 residues. Germline CDR1 is PRHDT and CDR2 is FYEKMQ (reference sequence). Trimming took 3 bases from V and 1 from J; bases not matched to a gene: 2.

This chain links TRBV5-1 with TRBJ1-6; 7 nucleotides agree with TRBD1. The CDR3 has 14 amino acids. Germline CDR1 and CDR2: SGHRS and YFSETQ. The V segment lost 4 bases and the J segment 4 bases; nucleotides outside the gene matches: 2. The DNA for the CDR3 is TGCGCCAGCAGCGCACAGGGGTATAATTCACCCCTCCACTTT. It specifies CASSAQGYNSPLHF.

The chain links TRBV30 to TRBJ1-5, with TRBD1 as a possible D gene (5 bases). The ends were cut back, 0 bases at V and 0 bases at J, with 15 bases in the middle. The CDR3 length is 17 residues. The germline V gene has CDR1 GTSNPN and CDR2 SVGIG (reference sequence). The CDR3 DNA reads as TGTGCCTGGAGTGTAGGTTGGAGCAGGGATAGCAATCAGCCCCAGCATTTT. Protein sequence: CAWSVGWSRDSNQPQHF.

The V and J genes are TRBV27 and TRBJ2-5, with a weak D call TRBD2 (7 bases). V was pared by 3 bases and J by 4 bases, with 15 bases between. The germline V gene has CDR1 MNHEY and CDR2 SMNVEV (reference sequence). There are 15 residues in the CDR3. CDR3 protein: CASSFSRGGGETQYF. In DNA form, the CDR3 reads TGTGCCAGCAGTTTCTCGCGGGGAGGGGGAGAGACCCAGTACTTC.

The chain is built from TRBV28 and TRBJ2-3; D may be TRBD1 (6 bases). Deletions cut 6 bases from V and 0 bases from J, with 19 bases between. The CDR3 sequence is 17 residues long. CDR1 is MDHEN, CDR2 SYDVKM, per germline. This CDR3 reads CASSHLDGQRSTDTQYF. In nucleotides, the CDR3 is TGTGCCAGCAGCCACCTCGACGGACAGAGAAGCACAGATACGCAGTATTTT.

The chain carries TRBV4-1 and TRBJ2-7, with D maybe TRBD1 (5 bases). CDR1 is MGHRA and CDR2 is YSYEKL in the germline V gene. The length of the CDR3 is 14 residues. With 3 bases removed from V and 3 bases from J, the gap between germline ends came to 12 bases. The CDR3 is CASSQTPDSYEQYF. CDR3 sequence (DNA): TGCGCCAGCAGCCAGACGCCCGACAGCTACGAGCAGTACTTC.

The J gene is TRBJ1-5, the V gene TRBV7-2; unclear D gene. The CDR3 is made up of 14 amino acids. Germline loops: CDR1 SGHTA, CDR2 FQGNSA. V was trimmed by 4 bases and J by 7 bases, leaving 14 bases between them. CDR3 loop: CASSYIQERQPQHF. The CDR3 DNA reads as TGTGCCAGCAGCTATATCCAGGAGCGGCAGCCCCAGCATTTT.

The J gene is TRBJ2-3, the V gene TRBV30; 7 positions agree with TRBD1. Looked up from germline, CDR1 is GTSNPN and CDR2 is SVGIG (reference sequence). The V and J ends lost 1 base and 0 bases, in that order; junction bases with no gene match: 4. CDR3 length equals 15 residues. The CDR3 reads CAWSGDRYSTDTQYF. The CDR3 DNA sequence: TGTGCCTGGAGTGGGGACAGATATAGCACAGATACGCAGTATTTT.

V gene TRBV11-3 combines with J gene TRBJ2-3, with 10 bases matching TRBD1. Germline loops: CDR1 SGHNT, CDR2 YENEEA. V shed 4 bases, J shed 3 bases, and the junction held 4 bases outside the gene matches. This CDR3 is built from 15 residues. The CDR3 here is CASSYGTGVTDTQYF. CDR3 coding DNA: TGTGCCAGCAGCTACGGGACAGGGGTAACAGATACGCAGTATTTT.

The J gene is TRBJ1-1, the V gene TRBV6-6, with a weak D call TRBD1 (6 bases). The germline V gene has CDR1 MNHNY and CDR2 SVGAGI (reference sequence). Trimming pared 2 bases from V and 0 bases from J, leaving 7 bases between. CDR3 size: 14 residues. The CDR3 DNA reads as TGTGCCAGCAGTTACCGGACAGTGAACACTGAAGCTTTCTTT. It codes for CASSYRTVNTEAFF.

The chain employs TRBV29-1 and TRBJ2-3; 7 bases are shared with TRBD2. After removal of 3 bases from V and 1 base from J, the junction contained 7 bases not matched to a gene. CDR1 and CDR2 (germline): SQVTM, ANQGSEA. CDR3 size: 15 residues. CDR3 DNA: TGCAGCGTTGAGAGGGAGGGATCAGGCACAGATACGCAGTATTTT. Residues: CSVEREGSGTDTQYF.

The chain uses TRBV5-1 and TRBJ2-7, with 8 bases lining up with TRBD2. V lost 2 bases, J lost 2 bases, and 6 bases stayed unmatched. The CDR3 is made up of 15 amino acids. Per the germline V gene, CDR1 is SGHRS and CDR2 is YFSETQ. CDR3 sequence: CASSLRGGPPYEQYF. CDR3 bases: TGCGCCAGCAGCTTACGCGGGGGGCCCCCCTACGAGCAGTACTTC.

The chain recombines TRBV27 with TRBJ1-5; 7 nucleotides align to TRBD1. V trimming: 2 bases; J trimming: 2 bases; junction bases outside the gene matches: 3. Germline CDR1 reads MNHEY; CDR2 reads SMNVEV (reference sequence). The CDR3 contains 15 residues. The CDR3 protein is CASSLTGVGNQPQHF. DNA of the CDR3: TGTGCCAGCAGTTTAACAGGGGTGGGCAATCAGCCCCAGCATTTT.

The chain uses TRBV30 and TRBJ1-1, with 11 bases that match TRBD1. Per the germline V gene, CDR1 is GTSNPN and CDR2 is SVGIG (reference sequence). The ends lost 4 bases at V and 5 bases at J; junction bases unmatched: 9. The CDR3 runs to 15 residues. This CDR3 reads CAWIRGQGARTEAFF. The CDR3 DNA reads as TGTGCCTGGATCCGAGGACAGGGGGCTAGAACTGAAGCTTTCTTT. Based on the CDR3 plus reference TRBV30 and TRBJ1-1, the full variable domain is SQTIHQWPATLVQPVGSPLSLECTVEGTSNPNLYWYRQAAGRGLQLLFYSVGIGQISSEVPQNLSASRPQDRQFILSSKKLLLSDSGFYLCAWIRGQGARTEAFFGQGTRLTVV.